The clone carrying this T cell receptor beta chain occurred a few times. MiXCR, applied by TCRdb to the 5' RACE reads, yields one record per CDR3 protein. The sample lists about 410,000 distinct CDR3 sequences; about a sixth were seen once. V was clipped by 4 bases and J by 1 base, with 12 bases between them. The germline V gene encodes CDR1 SGHRS and CDR2 YFSETQ. The CDR3 consists of 15 residues. The sample is drawn from a study of T-cell memory formation after mild COVID-19. The sample consisted of PBMCs or a T cell subset sorted from them (not recorded which). V gene TRBV5-1 combines with J gene TRBJ2-1, with D unclear. The receptor was isolated from a man aged 18-30 years who had mild COVID-19 (a few samples of this study predate the infection). Cell type and time point are not known. The CDR3 loop reads CASSRLGESYNEQFF. In DNA, the CDR3 is TGCGCCAGCAGCCGCCTTGGTGAGTCCTACAATGAGCAGTTCTTC.